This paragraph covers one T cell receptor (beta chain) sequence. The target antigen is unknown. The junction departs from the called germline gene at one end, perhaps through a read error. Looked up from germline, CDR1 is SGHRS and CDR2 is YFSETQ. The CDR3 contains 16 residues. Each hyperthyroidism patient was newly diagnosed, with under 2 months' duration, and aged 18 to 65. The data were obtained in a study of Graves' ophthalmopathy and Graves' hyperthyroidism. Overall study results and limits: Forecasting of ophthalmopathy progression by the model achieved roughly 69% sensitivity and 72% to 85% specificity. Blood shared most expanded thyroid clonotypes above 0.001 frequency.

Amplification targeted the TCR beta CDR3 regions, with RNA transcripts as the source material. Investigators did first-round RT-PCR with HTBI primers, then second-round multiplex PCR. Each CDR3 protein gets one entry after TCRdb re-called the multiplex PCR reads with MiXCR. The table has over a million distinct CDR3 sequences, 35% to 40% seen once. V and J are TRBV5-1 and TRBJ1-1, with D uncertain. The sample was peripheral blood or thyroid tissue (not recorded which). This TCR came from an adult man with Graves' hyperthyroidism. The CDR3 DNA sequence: TGTGCCAGCAGCGCATTGGGCTTTGAGGTACGCACTGAAGCTTTCTTT. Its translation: CASSALGFEVRTEAFF.